These 4 T cell receptor beta chains originate from one sample sequenced in a study of cytomegalovirus exposure and HLA in healthy donors. PCR amplification relied on 60 Vbeta primers (plus 13 Jbeta primers). Sequencing was performed with immunoSEQ multiplex PCR; in TCRdb, only in-frame clones are kept and a portion is missing. The sample records 150,000 to 200,000 clones, about 80% being singletons. Specimen: PBMCs. The receptors were sampled from a woman between 50 and 59 years old in good health and CMV-seropositive.

The chain is built from TRBV4-3 and TRBJ2-2; D may be TRBD2 (5 bases). The germline V gene has CDR1 LGHNA and CDR2 YSLEER. CDR3 length: 16 amino acids. Trimming removed 4 bases from V and 4 bases from J, with 16 bases in between. Written as DNA, the CDR3 is TGCGCCAGCAGCCTTTCGGTGCGAGGGATCACCGGGGAGCTGTTTTTT. Amino acids: CASSLSVRGITGELFF.

The gene calls are TRBV9 and TRBJ2-1; 7 bases fit TRBD1. CDR3 length: 14 residues. After removal of 3 bases from V and 12 bases from J, the junction contained 12 bases not matched to a gene. CDR1 SGDLS and CDR2 YYNGEE come from the germline V gene. For the CDR3, the DNA is TGTGCCAGCAGCGCAGACGATGTCCGGGACAGGCAGTTCTTC. This encodes CASSADDVRDRQFF.

V is TRBV6-1 and J is TRBJ1-3; possibly TRBD1 for D (6 bases). The CDR3 totals 14 residues. Trimming cost V 6 bases and J 1 base, with 10 bases left between them. Germline V CDR1 and CDR2: MNHNS, SASEGT. This chain's CDR3 is CASRTGGSGNTIYF. The CDR3 DNA reads TGTGCCAGCAGGACAGGTGGATCTGGAAACACCATATATTTT.

This clone has just one count. Other DNA variants within this sample encode the same CDR3. The CDR3 nucleotides are TGTGCCAGCAGTGCGGGGGGCTCCTACGAGCAGTACTTC. Translated: CASSAGGSYEQYF. V and J are TRBV25-1 and TRBJ2-7; the match to TRBD2 covers 7 bases. The CDR3 covers 13 residues. After removal of 4 bases from V and 0 bases from J, the junction contained 0 bases not matched to a gene. CDR1 is MGHDK and CDR2 is SYGVNS in the germline V gene.